This T cell receptor (beta chain) was identified in a study of T-cell reconstitution after alpha-beta-depleted transplantation in children. Study findings and constraints: Reportedly, roughly two months post-transplant, alpha-beta T cells arose from several hundred expanded graft clones. Some patients' high day-60 TCRbeta diversity was attributed to recipient cells surviving conditioning.

V lost 4 bases and J lost 0, with 7 bases in between. The CDR3 extends over 14 amino acids. Germline V gives CDR1 ENHRY, CDR2 SYGVKD. Researchers prepared the TCRbeta library using unique molecular identifiers, the study reports. TCRdb re-derived calls from the PCR reads in MiXCR, one entry per CDR3 protein. The sample holds under 20,000 distinct CDR3 sequences, around 13% seen once. Concerning this clonotype: Antigen specificity is unknown.

This TCR derives from a female patient aged 2 to 10 who had a stem cell transplant for congenital amegakaryocytic thrombocytopenia, so the T cells may come from the graft donor. The chain recombines TRBV10-3 with TRBJ2-1; D gene uncertain. The source material was PBMCs, mostly from graft donor cells, sampled 60 days after TCRalphabeta/CD19-depleted stem cell transplant. Written as DNA, the CDR3 is TGTGCCATCAGTGTTTTGAGCTCCTACAATGAGCAGTTCTTC. It specifies CAISVLSSYNEQFF.